This record covers a single TCR beta chain. What it binds is unknown. These data are taken from a study of human T cells and chemical hapten exposure. The study, taken as a whole, reports: The study found that DPC sensitization did not change TCRs above 1 in 1000 frequency.

Germline-derived CDR1 and CDR2 are MDHEN and SYDVKM. The CDR3 spans 13 residues. V lost 6 bases, J lost 2 bases, and 9 bases lay in between. One entry per CDR3 protein results from TCRdb running MiXCR on the RACE reads. Of approximately 79,000 distinct CDR3 sequences listed, around 8.8% were seen once; the top ten hold 2.6%. Time point given: pre-sensitization, week 0. The treatment denotes: therapeutic diphenylcyclopropenone sensitization with weekly scalp DPC. Alopecia patients, 18 to 70 years old and DPC-suitable, served as donors. This clonotype originated in a middle-aged man with alopecia areata. Some clones in this sample may be carry-over from other donors' samples. The J gene is TRBJ2-3, the V gene TRBV28, with D unresolved. Sequenced material: whole blood, taken in connection with sensitization to the hapten diphenylcyclopropenone (DPC). The CDR3 region has the DNA TGTGCCAGCAGGGGCCGGACCACAGATACGCAGTATTTT. Its translation: CASRGRTTDTQYF.